This T cell receptor beta chain is from a study of cytomegalovirus exposure and HLA in healthy donors. Study-level background: Within an early data release were 65 million to 90 million unique TCRs drawn from HLA-typed donors.

A multiplex PCR was run with 60 Vbeta primers and 13 Jbeta primers. Measured with immunoSEQ multiplex PCR; TCRdb has only the in-frame clones, and not every one. The data contain around 180,000 clones, approximately 80% of them seen just once; the ten biggest clones take up about 0.5%. Whole-study findings and limits: Later work found that TCR association rates differed between HLA loci; DRB1 had the most and HLA-C the fewest. Owing to their indistinguishability, certain V segments, notably TRBV6-2 and TRBV6-3, were excluded.

With regard to this clone: The target antigen is unknown.

V dropped 3 bases and J dropped 6; count of bases not matched to a gene: 9. CDR3 length equals 16 residues. Germline lookup yields CDR1 SGHRS and CDR2 YFSETQ. Unrecorded immune exposure was likely among donors, who were nominally healthy when sampled. Sequenced: PBMCs. The sequence derives from a woman in her forties or fifties in good health and CMV-seronegative. The chain carries TRBV5-1 and TRBJ2-3, with TRBD2 identical over 11 bases. CDR3: CASSSGTSGPVDTQYF. CDR3 bases: TGCGCCAGCAGCTCCGGGACTAGCGGACCTGTGGATACGCAGTATTTT.